This TCR beta chain was sequenced for a study of T cell responses to AZD1222 COVID-19 vaccine. Per the germline V gene, CDR1 is SEHNR and CDR2 is FQNEAQ (reference sequence). Trimming shortened V by 5 bases and J by 5 bases, and 7 bases separated the two germline ends. The CDR3 runs to 11 residues. The table came from immunoSEQ multiplex PCR; TCRdb's copy has only in-frame clones and leaves some out. Of about 140,000 clones listed, 85% to 95% are singletons. The source was peripheral blood, collected on day 0 of AZD1222 vaccination. The TCR comes from an adult in good health. V usage is TRBV7-9 and J usage is TRBJ2-7, with a possible D match to TRBD1 (6 bases). The CDR3 DNA is TGTGCCAGCAGCACAGGGAACGAGCAGTACTTC. This gives the protein CASSTGNEQYF. Complete variable domain (other parts from reference TRBV7-9 and TRBJ2-7): DTGVSQNPRHKITKRGQNVTFRCDPISEHNRLYWYRQTLGQGPEFLTYFQNEAQLEKSRLLSDRFSAERPKGSFSTLEIQRTEQGDSAMYLCASSTGNEQYFGPGTRLTVT.